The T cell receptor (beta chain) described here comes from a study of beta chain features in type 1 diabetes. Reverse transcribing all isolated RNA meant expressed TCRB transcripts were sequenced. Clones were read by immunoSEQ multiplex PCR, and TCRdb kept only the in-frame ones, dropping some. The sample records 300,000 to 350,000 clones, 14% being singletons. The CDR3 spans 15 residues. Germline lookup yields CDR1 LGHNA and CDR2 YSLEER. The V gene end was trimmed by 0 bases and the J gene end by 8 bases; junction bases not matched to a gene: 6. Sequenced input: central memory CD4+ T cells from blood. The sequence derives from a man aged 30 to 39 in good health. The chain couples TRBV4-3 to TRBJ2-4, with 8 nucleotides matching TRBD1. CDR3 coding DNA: TGCGCCAGCAGCCAAGAAGAAACAGGGGGGCACATTCAGTACTTC. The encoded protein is CASSQEETGGHIQYF.